At least ten counts were recorded for the clone carrying this TCR beta chain. The CDR3 spans 15 residues. Per germline, CDR1 SGHTA and CDR2 FQGNSA. V shed 1 base, J shed 5 bases, and the junction held 1 base outside the gene matches. TCRdb ran MiXCR on the 5' RACE reads and lists one entry per CDR3 protein. Found here are about 45,000 distinct CDR3 sequences, about 6.8% of them singletons; the top ten hold 15%. The sample originates from a study of T cells after yellow fever vaccination. In the study overall: Preparation used SMART-Seq v4 Ultra Low Input for the low-cell-number fractions. General study findings and limits: Overall, a small share of clonotypes was seen in both CD4 and CD8 compartments. Reappearance after the booster was seen for most primary-vaccination clones, at more than 95% CD4 and 88% CD8.

The source was CD8+ T cells not binding an NS4B(214-222) dextramer, sorted from PBMCs, collected 45 days after the yellow fever booster vaccination. The TCR was taken from a man younger than 45 who received the YFV17D yellow fever vaccine. The chain employs TRBV7-2 and TRBJ1-4, with 10 bases matching TRBD1. The CDR3 loop is CASSLGTGGNEKLFF. In DNA form, the CDR3 reads TGTGCCAGCAGCTTAGGGACAGGGGGAAATGAAAAACTGTTTTTT. Together with reference TRBV7-2 and TRBJ1-4, the CDR3 gives the full variable domain: GAGVSQSPSNKVTEKGKDVELRCDPISGHTALYWYRQSLGQGLEFLIYFQGNSAPDKSGLPSDRFSAERTGGSVSTLTIQRTQQEDSAVYLCASSLGTGGNEKLFFGSGTQLSVL.